What follows are 8 T cell receptor beta chains derived from one specimen sequenced in a study of blood T cell repertoires in COVID-19. The protocol was immunoSEQ multiplex PCR, while the TCRdb copy is restricted to in-frame clones and leaves out a portion. Here the sample spans 110,000 to 150,000 clones, about four fifths being singletons. Sequencing was carried out using peripheral blood. These receptors came from a man between 65 and 80 years old who had recovered from COVID-19.

The genes are TRBV18 and TRBJ2-5; 7 bases map to TRBD2. This CDR3 is built from 15 residues. V was pared by 3 bases and J by 0 bases, with 4 bases of the junction left unmatched. Germline values: CDR1 KGHSH, CDR2 LQKENI. CDR3 loop: CASSPPGLNQETQYF. The CDR3, as DNA: TGTGCCAGCTCACCTCCGGGACTAAACCAAGAGACCCAGTACTTC.

The V gene is TRBV6-5, the J gene TRBJ1-1, with unresolved D. The CDR3 is made up of 12 amino acids. Germline CDR1 reads MNHEY; CDR2 reads SVGAGI. V was pared by 4 bases and J by 4 bases, with 7 bases between. The CDR3 bases are TGTGCCAGCAGTTCTACGAGCACTGAAGCTTTCTTT. This codes for CASSSTSTEAFF.

The table lists this clone with a few counts. This chain links TRBV27 with TRBJ2-7, with D perhaps TRBD2 (6 bases). Germline CDR1 and CDR2: MNHEY and SMNVEV (reference sequence). V dropped 5 bases and J dropped 2 bases, with 13 bases sitting between them. CDR3 length: 14 amino acids. The CDR3 here is CASSHGRTTYEQYF. DNA for the CDR3: TGTGCCAGCAGTCATGGTAGGACTACCTACGAGCAGTACTTC.

The chain combines TRBV5-1 with TRBJ2-1, with 9 nucleotides matching TRBD2. V gave up 0 bases and J gave up 1 base; unmatched junction bases: 5. The CDR3 extends over 17 amino acids. Germline CDR1 is SGHRS and CDR2 is YFSETQ. CDR3 in amino acids: CASSLAPLAGSYNEQFF. The CDR3 DNA sequence: TGCGCCAGCAGCTTGGCCCCTCTAGCGGGATCCTACAATGAGCAGTTCTTC.

The V call is TRBV27, the J call TRBJ2-3; maybe TRBD2 (6 bases). V gave up 6 bases and J gave up 8 bases, with 18 bases separating them. The CDR3 is 14 amino acids. Germline lookup yields CDR1 MNHEY and CDR2 SMNVEV (reference sequence). The CDR3 sequence is CASSGGLTPGTQYF. CDR3 coding DNA: TGTGCCAGCAGCGGGGGACTCACGCCGGGTACGCAGTATTTT.

CDR3: CASSARDSTGGELFF. CDR3 sequence (DNA): TGTGCCAGCAGCGCCCGGGACTCCACTGGCGGGGAGCTGTTTTTT. The genes are TRBV9 and TRBJ2-2; TRBD2 might be the D (6 bases). Germline loops: CDR1 SGDLS, CDR2 YYNGEE. Deletions cut 3 bases from V and 7 bases from J, with 16 bases between. The length of the CDR3 is 15 residues. Full variable domain (missing parts from reference TRBV9 and TRBJ2-2): DSGVTQTPKHLITATGQRVTLRCSPRSGDLSVYWYQQSLDQGLQFLIQYYNGEERAKGNILERFSAQQFPDLHSELNLSSLELGDSALYFCASSARDSTGGELFFGEGSRLTVL.

The chain joins TRBV19 to TRBJ1-2; the match to TRBD1 covers 7 bases. The CDR3 consists of 16 residues. The V gene end was trimmed by 3 bases and the J gene end by 2 bases; junction bases not matched to a gene: 9. Germline lookup yields CDR1 LNHDA and CDR2 SQIVND (reference sequence). This CDR3 reads CASSIAFGTENYGYTF. In nucleotides, the CDR3 is TGTGCCAGTAGTATCGCCTTCGGGACAGAGAACTATGGCTACACCTTC.

This chain links TRBV5-4 with TRBJ2-3, with TRBD2 as a possible D gene (6 bases). The germline gives CDR1 SGHNT, CDR2 YYREEE (reference sequence). V dropped 3 bases and J dropped 5 bases, with 16 bases sitting between them. The CDR3 spans 15 residues. This CDR3 reads CASSWSGPREDTQYF. The CDR3 coding sequence is TGTGCCAGCAGCTGGAGCGGGCCCAGAGAAGATACGCAGTATTTT.